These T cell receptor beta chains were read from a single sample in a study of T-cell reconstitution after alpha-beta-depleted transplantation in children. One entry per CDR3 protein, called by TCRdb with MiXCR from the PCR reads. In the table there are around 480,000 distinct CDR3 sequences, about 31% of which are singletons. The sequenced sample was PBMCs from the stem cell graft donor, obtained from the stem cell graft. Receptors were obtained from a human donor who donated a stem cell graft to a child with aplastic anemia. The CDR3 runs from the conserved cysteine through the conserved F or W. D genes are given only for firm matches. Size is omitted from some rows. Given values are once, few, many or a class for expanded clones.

TGTGCCAGCTCCGCGGGCGACTACGAGCAGTACTTC | CASSAGDYEQYF | . | TRBJ2-7 | . | TRBV18
TGCAGTGCTTATCAGGGGGACGGTCACGGGGAGCTGTTTTTT | CSAYQGDGHGELFF | TRBD1 | TRBJ2-2 | few | TRBV20-1
TGTGCCAGCAGCTGGGGTAGGGCTGCCGACTATGGCTACACCTTC | CASSWGRAADYGYTF | . | TRBJ1-2 | . | TRBV7-2
TGCAGTGCTAGCCTCAATCGGGGCACTGAAGCTTTCTTT | CSASLNRGTEAFF | . | TRBJ1-1 | . | TRBV20-1
TGTGCCACCAGCAGAGAAAAGGGGCTCGGGGTCGAGACCCAGTACTTC | CATSREKGLGVETQYF | . | TRBJ2-5 | . | TRBV15
TGTGCCAGCAGCCTAGGATTCCAGGCCTCCTATAATTCACCCCTCCACTTT | CASSLGFQASYNSPLHF | . | TRBJ1-6 | . | TRBV3-1
TGTGCCAGCAAGCTTGGTCATCCCGGGAACGGGGAGCTGTTTTTT | CASKLGHPGNGELFF | . | TRBJ2-2 | few | TRBV5-7
TGTGCCAGCAGCGGGACTAGCAGCAATGAGCAGTTCTTC | CASSGTSSNEQFF | TRBD2 | TRBJ2-1 | few | TRBV12-3/TRBV12-4
TGTGCCAGCAGTACGGGGACACCGCTATCCAATTCACCCCTCCACTTT | CASSTGTPLSNSPLHF | . | TRBJ1-6 | few | TRBV28
TGTGCCAGCAGCTTAGCATTACCGGGGGGAACCTATAATTCACCCCTCCACTTT | CASSLALPGGTYNSPLHF | . | TRBJ1-6 | . | TRBV7-2
TGTGCCAGCAAGGGGCTATTCCTAGCGGACCCTAGCACAGATACGCAGTATTTT | CASKGLFLADPSTDTQYF | TRBD2 | TRBJ2-3 | . | TRBV12-3/TRBV12-4
TGTGCCAGCAGCTCGGGTAGACCTTCGCCCGGGGAGCTGTTTTTT | CASSSGRPSPGELFF | . | TRBJ2-2 | . | TRBV5-5
TGTGCCAGCAGGCAGGGGGCGGTTGGCTACACCTTC | CASRQGAVGYTF | TRBD1 | TRBJ1-2 | . | TRBV12-3/TRBV12-4
TGCAGTGCTAGAGGGACAGGGAGATCACCCCTCCACTTT | CSARGTGRSPLHF | TRBD1 | TRBJ1-6 | once | TRBV20-1
TGCGCCAGCAGCCCAGGACTAGGCGGCGATGAGCAGTTCTTC | CASSPGLGGDEQFF | TRBD2 | TRBJ2-1 | . | TRBV5-1
TGCGCCAGCAGCTTGGGCAAGTCCTACGAGCAGTACTTC | CASSLGKSYEQYF | . | TRBJ2-7 | . | TRBV5-1
TGCAGCGGGAGGTTGGACAGGGACACCGGGGAGCTGTTTTTT | CSGRLDRDTGELFF | TRBD1 | TRBJ2-2 | . | TRBV29-1
TGTGCCAGCTCACCAGGGAGCGGGAGAGTCGGAGAGACCCAGTACTTC | CASSPGSGRVGETQYF | TRBD2 | TRBJ2-5 | . | TRBV18
TGTGCCAGCAGTTTGACCGGGACTAGCGGGCCCACAGATACGCAGTATTTT | CASSLTGTSGPTDTQYF | TRBD2 | TRBJ2-3 | . | TRBV6-5
TGTGCCAGCAGCTTGGGCCGGCGTTATGGCTACACCTTC | CASSLGRRYGYTF | . | TRBJ1-2 | . | TRBV11-3
TGTGCCACCAGCTCCGAACGGGGGGCGTTTTTGTACGAGCAGTACTTC | CATSSERGAFLYEQYF | . | TRBJ2-7 | . | TRBV15
TGCAGCGTCCTGATGGGGAACACTGAAGCTTTCTTT | CSVLMGNTEAFF | . | TRBJ1-1 | . | TRBV29-1
TGCAGCGTTGTGTCGGGGGGATCCTACGATGAGCAGTTCTTC | CSVVSGGSYDEQFF | TRBD2 | TRBJ2-1 | . | TRBV29-1
TGCAGTGCTAGAGCTGTGGTGGCTAGCGGTGGTTTGGATACGCAGTATTTT | CSARAVVASGGLDTQYF | TRBD2 | TRBJ2-3 | . | TRBV20-1
TGTGCCAGCAGTTACTCTCGACGAGGGGTTGCCTACGAGCAGTACTTC | CASSYSRRGVAYEQYF | . | TRBJ2-7 | . | TRBV6-5
TGTGCCAGCAGGAACACTCAGGGGTACACTGAAGCTTTCTTT | CASRNTQGYTEAFF | . | TRBJ1-1 | . | TRBV6-2/TRBV6-3
TGTGCCAGCAGTTTATTGCTGAACACTGAAGCTTTCTTT | CASSLLLNTEAFF | . | TRBJ1-1 | many | TRBV27
TGTGCCAGCGGGAAGAGGACAGGGTGGGACACTGAAGCTTTCTTT | CASGKRTGWDTEAFF | TRBD1 | TRBJ1-1 | . | TRBV12-3/TRBV12-4
TGTGCCAGCAGCTCCTGGGACTCCCCCGCGAAGACCCAGTACTTC | CASSSWDSPAKTQYF | . | TRBJ2-5 | . | TRBV7-1
TGTGCCAGCAGCTTAGGTACGAAGGGCACTGAAGCTTTCTTT | CASSLGTKGTEAFF | . | TRBJ1-1 | . | TRBV7-2
TGCAGCGCCACCCTAGATACGCAGTATTTT | CSATLDTQYF | . | TRBJ2-3 | many | TRBV29-1
TGTGCCAGCAGCTCTTCCAAACAGGGGTTTGGCTATGGCTACACCTTC | CASSSSKQGFGYGYTF | TRBD1 | TRBJ1-2 | few | TRBV5-5
TGTGCCAGCAGGCCAGGCCGTGGGGCCACAGATACGCAGTATTTT | CASRPGRGATDTQYF | . | TRBJ2-3 | . | TRBV13
TGCAGTGCTAGAGGGACTAGCGACCAAGAGACCCAGTACTTC | CSARGTSDQETQYF | TRBD2 | TRBJ2-5 | medium-sized | TRBV20-1
TGCGCCAGCAGCCAGGATAGCGGGAGCTCCTACAATGAGCAGTTCTTC | CASSQDSGSSYNEQFF | TRBD2 | TRBJ2-1 | . | TRBV4-3
TGTGCCAGCAGTTACGACAGGGGGAACACTGAAGCTTTCTTT | CASSYDRGNTEAFF | TRBD1 | TRBJ1-1 | few | TRBV6-5
TGTGCCAGCAGCCAAGGGGTGGTAGCCTCTGATGGCTACACCTTC | CASSQGVVASDGYTF | . | TRBJ1-2 | . | TRBV3-1
TGCAGTGCTAGTGCTAGCACAGATACGCAGTATTTT | CSASASTDTQYF | . | TRBJ2-3 | few | TRBV20-1
TGTGCCAGCAGCTTGGCTGCGGGGGGCGTAAAGACCCAGTACTTC | CASSLAAGGVKTQYF | TRBD2 | TRBJ2-5 | few | TRBV5-6
TGTGCCAGCAGCCGTCTTAGAGGGGTACAAGAGACCCAGTACTTC | CASSRLRGVQETQYF | . | TRBJ2-5 | . | TRBV7-2
TGTGCCAGTAGTATACAGGGACAGGGCCTCACAGATACGCAGTATTTT | CASSIQGQGLTDTQYF | TRBD1 | TRBJ2-3 | . | TRBV19
TGCAGCGTTGAGGAGCGGCAAGAGACCCAGTACTTC | CSVEERQETQYF | . | TRBJ2-5 | few | TRBV29-1
TGTGCCAGCAGTTCAGACCCGGGACTAGCGGGCAAAGTGTTCTTC | CASSSDPGLAGKVFF | TRBD2 | TRBJ2-1 | few | TRBV6-5
TGCAGCGTTGGCAGGACGGAAGGTCAGCCCCAGCATTTT | CSVGRTEGQPQHF | . | TRBJ1-5 | . | TRBV29-1
TGTGCCAGCAGTAGAGGGACAGGGACGAACACCGGGGAGCTGTTTTTT | CASSRGTGTNTGELFF | TRBD1 | TRBJ2-2 | few | TRBV12-3/TRBV12-4
TGTGCCTGGAAGATGCGGGAGGTATCGAATGAGCAGTTCTTC | CAWKMREVSNEQFF | TRBD2 | TRBJ2-1 | . | TRBV30
TGTGCCAGCAGTTTAGGAGCAGGGGCCCGGAATGAGCAGTTCTTC | CASSLGAGARNEQFF | . | TRBJ2-1 | . | TRBV12-3/TRBV12-4